This entry lists 24 T cell receptor beta chains sequenced from one sample in a study of blood T cells in healthy people across ages. A second PCR of about 7 to 12 cycles used a sample-barcoded 5' primer and a J-beta primer mix. TCRdb reprocessed the 5' RACE reads with MiXCR, giving one entry per CDR3 protein. The data contain 910,000 or so distinct CDR3 sequences, roughly 51% of them singletons. The sequenced sample consisted of blood. The receptors derive from a woman aged 55-69 years in good health.

As regards this clonotype: One end of the junction is discordant with germline, which a read error may explain. The chain combines TRBV11-2 with TRBJ2-3; possible D gene TRBD2, 5 bases. Looked up from germline, CDR1 is SGHAT and CDR2 is FQNNGV. CDR3 size: 13 residues. CDR3 amino acids: CACSLGLGDTQYF. The CDR3, as DNA: TGTGCCTGCAGCTTAGGACTGGGCGATACGCAGTATTTT.

The chain recombines TRBV20-1 with TRBJ1-5; D call uncertain. Trimming took off 5 bases at V and 9 bases at J, with 17 bases between the two ends. In germline, CDR1 is DFQATT, CDR2 SNEGSKA (reference sequence). The CDR3 consists of 13 residues. CDR3 loop: CSAGNKGGAPQHF. The CDR3 DNA is TGCAGTGCTGGGAACAAGGGAGGCGCGCCCCAGCATTTT.

This clonotype was seen a few times. The chain couples TRBV20-1 to TRBJ1-6, with TRBD1 identical over 9 bases. Germline-derived CDR1 and CDR2 are DFQATT and SNEGSKA (reference sequence). After removal of 3 bases from V and 7 bases from J, the junction contained 1 base not matched to a gene. The CDR3 contains 13 residues. The CDR3 bases are TGCAGTGCTAGGGGGACAGGGAATTCACCCCTCCACTTT. This gives the protein CSARGTGNSPLHF.

The rearrangement joins TRBV9 to TRBJ2-5; 7 bases are a match to TRBD1. V gave up 0 bases and J gave up 5 bases; unmatched junction bases: 7. CDR1 and CDR2 (germline): SGDLS, YYNGEE. The CDR3 runs 15 residues. The CDR3 protein is CASSVGDRDSETQYF. The CDR3 bases are TGTGCCAGCAGCGTAGGAGACAGGGATTCTGAGACCCAGTACTTC.

The chain has TRBV12-3 or TRBV12-4 and TRBJ2-5; a possible D gene is TRBD2 (5 bases). With 5 bases removed from V and 11 bases from J, the gap between germline ends came to 15 bases. The CDR3 is 12 residues long. CDR3 bases: TGTGCCAGCAGTAGGACTGGGATTGAGCAGTACTTC. It translates to CASSRTGIEQYF.

In its sample, this clonotype was seen a few times. The rearrangement uses TRBV7-3 and TRBJ2-1; TRBD1 aligns across 9 bases. The CDR3 sequence is 16 residues long. The J segment lost 1 base and the V segment lost 4 bases, leaving 5 bases of the junction unmatched. Per the germline V gene, CDR1 is SGHTA and CDR2 is FQGTGA. The CDR3 sequence is CASSSTGGMSYNEQFF. CDR3 bases: TGTGCCAGCAGCTCCACAGGGGGCATGTCCTACAATGAGCAGTTCTTC.

The gene calls are TRBV12-3 or TRBV12-4 and TRBJ2-4; TRBD2 might be the D (6 bases). The end of the DNA aligns better with TRBJ2-7, so the J call may be wrong. This CDR3 region has 15 residues. The CDR3 spells CASSPVREANYEQYF. The CDR3 bases are TGTGCCAGCAGCCCTGTGAGGGAGGCTAACTACGAGCAGTACTTC.

This clonotype was picked up a small number of times. The chain recombines TRBV7-2 with TRBJ2-7, with D perhaps TRBD1 (6 bases). The CDR3 runs to 13 residues. V dropped 4 bases and J dropped 3 bases, with 10 bases sitting between them. Germline V CDR1 and CDR2: SGHTA, FQGNSA. In nucleotides, the CDR3 is TGTGCCAGCAGCTGGACAGAGGGCTACGAGCAGTACTTC. Residues: CASSWTEGYEQYF.

This clonotype occurred a few times. The rearrangement uses TRBV5-1 and TRBJ2-1; 7 nucleotides match TRBD2. Germline loops: CDR1 SGHRS, CDR2 YFSETQ. CDR3 length: 14 amino acids. With V trimmed by 0 bases and J by 7 bases, 4 bases remained unmatched. The CDR3 DNA follows: TGCGCCAGCAGCTTGGGGACTAGTATGAATGAGCAGTTCTTC. This translates into CASSLGTSMNEQFF.

The chain combines TRBV3-1 with TRBJ2-4; 7 bases are shared with TRBD2. The tail of the sequence fits TRBJ2-7 better, so the J call may be wrong. Per germline, CDR1 LGHDT and CDR2 YNNKEL (reference sequence). This CDR3 spans 18 amino acids. The CDR3 reads CASSQDPTSRGVYDEQYF. For the CDR3, the DNA is TGTGCCAGCAGCCAAGACCCAACTTCTCGGGGGGTTTATGACGAGCAGTACTTC.

This clonotype was seen only a few times. The V and J genes are TRBV20-1 and TRBJ2-5; D is perhaps TRBD1 or TRBD2 (5 bases each). In germline, CDR1 is DFQATT, CDR2 SNEGSKA (reference sequence). V dropped 5 bases and J dropped 4 bases, with 11 bases sitting between them. The CDR3 has 12 residues. CDR3 amino acids: CSAGTVGETQYF. In DNA form, the CDR3 reads TGCAGTGCTGGGACGGTGGGAGAGACCCAGTACTTC.

This clonotype was detected a few times. The chain employs TRBV14 and TRBJ2-5; a possible D gene is TRBD1 (6 bases). This CDR3 comprises 14 residues. Per the germline V gene, CDR1 is SGHDN and CDR2 is FVKESK. Trimming removed 2 bases at V and 11 bases at J, with 18 bases between. CDR3 residues: CASSQSSGVREQYF. The CDR3 nucleotides read TGTGCCAGCAGCCAATCCTCAGGGGTAAGAGAGCAGTACTTC.

This clonotype was counted at least ten times. The chain is built from TRBV15 and TRBJ2-7; no clear D gene. This CDR3 is built from 15 residues. V was pared by 0 bases and J by 0 bases, with 9 bases between. In germline, CDR1 is LNHNV, CDR2 YYDKDF (reference sequence). CDR3 in amino acids: CATSRDLRSSYEQYF. For the CDR3, the DNA is TGTGCCACCAGCAGAGATCTAAGAAGCTCCTACGAGCAGTACTTC. Filled out from reference TRBV15 and TRBJ2-7, the complete variable domain reads DAMVIQNPRYQVTQFGKPVTLSCSQTLNHNVMYWYQQKSSQAPKLLFHYYDKDFNNEADTPDNFQSRRPNTSFCFLDIRSPGLGDTAMYLCATSRDLRSSYEQYFGPGTRLTVT.

A few counts support this clonotype. The chain is built from TRBV6-2 or TRBV6-3 and TRBJ2-7; D gene ambiguous. The CDR3 covers 16 residues. The V gene's germline CDR1 is MNHEY and CDR2 SVGEGT. V lost 6 bases and J lost 2, with 20 bases in between. The chain's CDR3 is CASSRRLGDSPYEQYF. DNA of the CDR3: TGTGCCAGCAGCCGTCGGCTAGGAGATAGCCCCTACGAGCAGTACTTC.

This clonotype was counted a few times. The V gene is TRBV4-3, the J gene TRBJ1-1; no clear D. Germline V lookup: CDR1 LGHNA, CDR2 YSLEER. This CDR3 has 14 residues. Trimming took off 3 bases at V and 6 bases at J, with 14 bases between the two ends. CDR3: CASSQTPFISEAFF. In DNA form, the CDR3 reads TGCGCCAGCAGCCAGACCCCCTTTATATCTGAAGCTTTCTTT.

The chain has TRBV7-9 and TRBJ1-1; D call uncertain. The CDR3 runs to 13 residues. Germline lookup yields CDR1 SEHNR and CDR2 FQNEAQ (reference sequence). V dropped 4 bases and J dropped 4 bases, with 10 bases sitting between them. The CDR3 reads CASSSVGSTEAFF. The CDR3 DNA reads as TGTGCCAGCAGCTCAGTCGGGAGCACTGAAGCTTTCTTT. Full variable domain (missing parts from reference TRBV7-9 and TRBJ1-1): DTGVSQNPRHKITKRGQNVTFRCDPISEHNRLYWYRQTLGQGPEFLTYFQNEAQLEKSRLLSDRFSAERPKGSFSTLEIQRTEQGDSAMYLCASSSVGSTEAFFGQGTRLTVV.

This chain uses TRBV25-1 with TRBJ2-1, with TRBD1 as a possible D gene (6 bases). The DNA end is more similar to TRBJ2-7, so the J call may be wrong. Germline lookup yields CDR1 MGHDK and CDR2 SYGVNS. CDR3 length: 14 residues. Written as DNA, the CDR3 is TGTGCCAGCAGTAGGGCCAGGGGATACAATGAGCAGTACTTC. It codes for CASSRARGYNEQYF.

The chain employs TRBV20-1 and TRBJ2-1; 11 positions match TRBD2. Germline CDR1 DFQATT, CDR2 SNEGSKA (reference sequence). V shed 0 bases and J 3 bases; nucleotides not matched to a gene: 7. CDR3 length: 17 amino acids. The CDR3 here is CSARDLGGTSGYNEQFF. The CDR3 bases are TGCAGTGCTAGAGATCTAGGGGGGACTAGCGGCTACAATGAGCAGTTCTTC.

This clonotype was found a few times. The genes are TRBV28 and TRBJ2-5, with TRBD1 identical over 7 bases. Germline-derived CDR1 and CDR2 are MDHEN and SYDVKM. The length of the CDR3 is 13 residues. V dropped 6 bases and J dropped 5; count of bases not matched to a gene: 6. For the CDR3, the DNA is TGTGCCAGCAGGGGACAGACGTTTGAGACCCAGTACTTC. Translation gives CASRGQTFETQYF.

The chain has TRBV12-3 or TRBV12-4 and TRBJ2-5, with 8 bases that match TRBD1. V lost 6 bases and J lost 4; bases outside the gene matches: 7. The CDR3 runs 14 residues. CDR3 bases: TGTGCCAGCAGACAGGACAGGGCCAGAGAGACCCAGTACTTC. It yields the protein CASRQDRARETQYF.

V gene TRBV7-2 combines with J gene TRBJ2-5; TRBD2 matches 15 bases. In germline, CDR1 is SGHTA, CDR2 FQGNSA. This CDR3 region has 16 residues. Trimming cost V 3 bases and J 4 bases; bases outside gene matches: 3. The CDR3 spells CASSFGTSGRRETQYF. The CDR3 DNA is TGTGCCAGCAGCTTCGGGACTAGCGGGAGGAGAGAGACCCAGTACTTC.

J is TRBJ2-7 and V is TRBV6-1; no clear D gene. In germline, CDR1 is MNHNS, CDR2 SASEGT. Trimming removed 10 bases from V and 2 bases from J, with 12 bases in between. This CDR3 contains 12 residues. The DNA of the CDR3 is TGTGCCACATCAACGGCGGCCTACGAGCAGTACTTC. It is translated as CATSTAAYEQYF.

The chain uses TRBV20-1 and TRBJ2-2; tentatively, D is TRBD2 (6 bases). V was cut by 1 base and J by 4 bases, with 13 bases left in between. CDR1 and CDR2 (germline): DFQATT, SNEGSKA (reference sequence). The CDR3 totals 15 residues. The CDR3 loop is CSARVYLASTGELFF. CDR3 DNA sequence: TGCAGTGCTAGAGTATATCTAGCGTCCACCGGGGAGCTGTTTTTT.

This chain joins TRBV4-2 and TRBJ2-7; 7 positions agree with TRBD2. The J segment lost 7 bases and the V segment lost 0 bases, leaving 18 bases of the junction unmatched. The germline V gene encodes CDR1 LGHNA and CDR2 YNFKEQ. The CDR3 sequence is 18 residues long. The CDR3 DNA is TGTGCCAGCAGCCAAGATTGGGGAGGAGCGGGGCCGGGGAATGAGCAGTACTTC. This translates into CASSQDWGGAGPGNEQYF.